What follows is one T cell receptor beta chain and its context. The data originate from a study of response to subunit inactivated influenza vaccine. Each CDR3 protein is one row after TCRdb ran MiXCR on the RT-PCR reads. This table has about 570,000 distinct CDR3 sequences, roughly 10% appearing once. The CDR3 is 14 amino acids. The ends were cut back, 2 bases at V and 1 base at J, with 11 bases in the middle. The V gene's germline CDR1 is DFQATT and CDR2 SNEGSKA (reference sequence). The data also belong to a second study, concerning T cells expressing NK-cell markers. Turning to that study: Template switching by 5'RACE with UMIs generated the TCR beta cDNA. With respect to HCMV, most of the eight sequenced donors were seropositive, and one was seronegative. In several experiments, an anti-gamma-delta TCR antibody restricted sorting to alpha-beta TCR T cells. The study found these clonotypes also leading the CD3+CD56-NKG2C+ fraction in a few donors. There remained a lack of clarity about HCMV specificity of expanded NKG2C+ T cell clones.

This receptor was obtained from a man aged 45-65 years who received an inactivated influenza vaccine. The chain uses TRBV20-1 and TRBJ2-5; D may be TRBD1 (6 bases). This specimen was PBMCs from blood, taken on the day of vaccination. CDR3: CSARRGRGQETQYF. The DNA of the CDR3 is TGCAGTGCTAGAAGAGGCAGGGGCCAAGAGACCCAGTACTTC.